The clone carrying this TCR beta chain has just one count. Its antigen is as yet unknown. These data belong to a study of cytomegalovirus exposure and HLA in healthy donors. Whole-study results and caveats: An analysis was carried out later, and it reportedly showed fewer N-insertions in an Asian-associated ancestry cluster than the approximately 660-donor mean. More than 150 TCR beta chains were listed as cytomegalovirus-associated.

In the PCR, 60 Vbeta and 13 Jbeta primers were used. Only in-frame clones appear in the TCRdb table, and some are missing; sequencing was by immunoSEQ multiplex PCR. The repertoire includes roughly 230,000 clones, 85% to 95% of them detected once, and about 1.7% sits in the top ten. The source material was PBMCs. The origin of this receptor is a girl aged 2-10 years in good health and CMV-seronegative.

CDR3 sequence reads: CASMSTEAFF. The CDR3 DNA is TGTGCCAGCATGAGCACTGAAGCTTTCTTT. V gene TRBV2 combines with J gene TRBJ1-1; D gene uncertain. This CDR3 region has 10 residues. Trimming shortened V by 7 bases and J by 4 bases, and 4 bases separated the two germline ends. Germline V lookup: CDR1 SNHLY, CDR2 FYNNEI.